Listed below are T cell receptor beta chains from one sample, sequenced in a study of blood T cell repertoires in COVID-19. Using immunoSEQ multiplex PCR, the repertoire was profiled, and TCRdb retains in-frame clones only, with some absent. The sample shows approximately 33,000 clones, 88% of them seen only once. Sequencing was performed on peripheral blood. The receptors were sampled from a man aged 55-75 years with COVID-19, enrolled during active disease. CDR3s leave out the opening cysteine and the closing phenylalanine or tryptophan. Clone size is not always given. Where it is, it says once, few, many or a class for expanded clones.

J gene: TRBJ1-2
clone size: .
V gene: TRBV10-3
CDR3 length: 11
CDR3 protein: AITGVQGAGYT

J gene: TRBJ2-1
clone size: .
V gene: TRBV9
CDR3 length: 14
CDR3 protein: ASSVGSGISYNEQF

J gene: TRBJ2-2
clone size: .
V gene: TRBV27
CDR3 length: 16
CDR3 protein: ASSLIYRTSGNTGELF

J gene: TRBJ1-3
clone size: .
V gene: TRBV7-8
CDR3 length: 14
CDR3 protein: ASSLGGRASGNTIY

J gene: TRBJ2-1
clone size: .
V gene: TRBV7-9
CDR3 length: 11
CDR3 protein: ASSSLGENEQF

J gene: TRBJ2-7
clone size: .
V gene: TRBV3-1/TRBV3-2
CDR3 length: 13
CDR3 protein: ASSQRRGRGYEQY

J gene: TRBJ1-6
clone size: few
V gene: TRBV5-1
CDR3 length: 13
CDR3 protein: ASSSTGEGNSPLH

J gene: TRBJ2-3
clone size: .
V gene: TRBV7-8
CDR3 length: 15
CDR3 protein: ASIPTRVPGGTDTQY

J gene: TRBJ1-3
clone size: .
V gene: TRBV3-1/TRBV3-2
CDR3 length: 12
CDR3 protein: ASSHLTAGNTIY

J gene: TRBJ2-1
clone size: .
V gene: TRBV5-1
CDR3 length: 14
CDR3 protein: ASSPGQLSSYNEQF

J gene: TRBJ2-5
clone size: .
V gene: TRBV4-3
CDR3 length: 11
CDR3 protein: ASSGSRGETQY

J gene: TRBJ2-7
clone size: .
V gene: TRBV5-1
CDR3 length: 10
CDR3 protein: ASSEGIYEQY

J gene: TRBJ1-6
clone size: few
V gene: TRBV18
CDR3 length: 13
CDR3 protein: ASSIQGIRDSPLH

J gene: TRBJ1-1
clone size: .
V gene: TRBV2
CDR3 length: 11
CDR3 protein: ASRADRATEAF

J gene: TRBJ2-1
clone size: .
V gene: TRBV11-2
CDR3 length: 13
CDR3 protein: ASSFDRGAYNEQF

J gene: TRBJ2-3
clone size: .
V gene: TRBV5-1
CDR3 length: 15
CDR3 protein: ASSLRASSPSTDTQY

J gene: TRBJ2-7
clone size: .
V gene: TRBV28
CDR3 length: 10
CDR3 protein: ASGGARGEQY

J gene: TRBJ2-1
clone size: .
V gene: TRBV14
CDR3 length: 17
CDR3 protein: ASSQEGYSGSVGYNEQF

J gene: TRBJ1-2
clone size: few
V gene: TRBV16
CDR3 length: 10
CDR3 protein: ASSRTGEGYT

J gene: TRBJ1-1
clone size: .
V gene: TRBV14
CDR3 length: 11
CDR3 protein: ASRLQGFGEAF

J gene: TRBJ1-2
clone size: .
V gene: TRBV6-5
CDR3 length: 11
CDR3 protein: ASSLRDTYGYT

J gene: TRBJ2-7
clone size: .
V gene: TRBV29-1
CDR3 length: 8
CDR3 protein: SVEDQRPY

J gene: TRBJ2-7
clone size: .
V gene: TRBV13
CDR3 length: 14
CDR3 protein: ASSNYWRESAYEQY

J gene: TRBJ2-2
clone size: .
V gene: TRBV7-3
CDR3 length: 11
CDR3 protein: ASSLQATGELF

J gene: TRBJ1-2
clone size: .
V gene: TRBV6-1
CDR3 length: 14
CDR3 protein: ASSELVGGGLGGYT

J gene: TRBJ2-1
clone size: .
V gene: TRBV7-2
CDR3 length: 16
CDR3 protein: ASSGYSGGARGGDEQF

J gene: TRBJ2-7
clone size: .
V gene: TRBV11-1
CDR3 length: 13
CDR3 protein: ASSRDRGKSYEQY

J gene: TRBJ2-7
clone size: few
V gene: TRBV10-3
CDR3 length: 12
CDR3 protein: AISAGTGYYEQY

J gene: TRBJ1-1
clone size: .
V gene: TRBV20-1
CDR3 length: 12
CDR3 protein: SASRGPLNTEAF

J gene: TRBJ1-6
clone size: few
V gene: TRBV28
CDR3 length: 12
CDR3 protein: ASSSPDYNSPLH

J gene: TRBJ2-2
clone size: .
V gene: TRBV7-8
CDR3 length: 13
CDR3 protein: ASSSRLAGTGELF

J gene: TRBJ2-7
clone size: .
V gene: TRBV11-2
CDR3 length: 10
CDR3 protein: ASSSWTVQQY

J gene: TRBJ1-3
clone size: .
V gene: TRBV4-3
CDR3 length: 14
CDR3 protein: ASSQDRDYWGNTIY

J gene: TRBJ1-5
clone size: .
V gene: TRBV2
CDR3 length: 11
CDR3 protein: ASSPRLTQPQH

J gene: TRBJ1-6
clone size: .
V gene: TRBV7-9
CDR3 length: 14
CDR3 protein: ASARGQGAYNSPLH

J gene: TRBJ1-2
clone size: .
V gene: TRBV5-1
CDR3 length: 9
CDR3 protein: ASSGDGGYT

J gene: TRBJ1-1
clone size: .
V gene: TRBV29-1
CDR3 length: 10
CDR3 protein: SVQDRNTEAF

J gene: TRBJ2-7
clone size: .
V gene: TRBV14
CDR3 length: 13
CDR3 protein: ASSYGRRDPYEQY

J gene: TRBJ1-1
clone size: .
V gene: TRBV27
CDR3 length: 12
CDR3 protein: ASSLDRANTEAF

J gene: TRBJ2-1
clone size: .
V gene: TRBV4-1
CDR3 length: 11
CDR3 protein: ASSQEGWREQF

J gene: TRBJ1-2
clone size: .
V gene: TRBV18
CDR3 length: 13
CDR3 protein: ASSAPGVSAYGYT

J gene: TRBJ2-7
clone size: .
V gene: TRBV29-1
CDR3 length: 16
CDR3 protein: SVAGTGVKSGSSYEQY

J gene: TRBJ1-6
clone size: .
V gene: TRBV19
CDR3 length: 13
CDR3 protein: ASSHGQENNSPLH

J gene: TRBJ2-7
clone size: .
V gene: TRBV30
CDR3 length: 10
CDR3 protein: AWGTSSYEQY

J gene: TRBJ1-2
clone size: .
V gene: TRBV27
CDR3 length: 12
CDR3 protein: ASKAGNANYGYT

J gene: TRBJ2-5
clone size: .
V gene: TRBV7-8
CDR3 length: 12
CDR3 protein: ASSLLRGPETQY

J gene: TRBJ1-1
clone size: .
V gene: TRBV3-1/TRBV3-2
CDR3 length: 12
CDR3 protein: ASSQVSRGTEAF

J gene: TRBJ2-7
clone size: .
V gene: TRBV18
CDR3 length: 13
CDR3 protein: ASSPPRVPPYEQY

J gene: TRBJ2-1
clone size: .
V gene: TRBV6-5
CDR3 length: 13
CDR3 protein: ASSYSRVSYNEQF

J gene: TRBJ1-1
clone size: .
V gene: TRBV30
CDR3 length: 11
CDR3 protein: AWRWGVDTEAF

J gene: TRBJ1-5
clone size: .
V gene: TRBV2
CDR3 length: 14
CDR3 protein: ASSDGQGGTIQPQH

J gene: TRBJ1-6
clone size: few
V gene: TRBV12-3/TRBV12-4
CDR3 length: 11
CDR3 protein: ASRVDSYSPLH

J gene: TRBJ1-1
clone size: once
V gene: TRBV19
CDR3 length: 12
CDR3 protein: ASSAFHLNTEAF